This TCR beta chain was obtained from a study of early T cells in non-severe SARS-CoV-2 infection. Findings of the study overall: Missing private and CD4 specificities, VDJdb matching favored anti-spike CD8 responses.

This clonotype was picked up a small number of times. The antigen is unknown. Each CDR3 protein is one row after TCRdb ran MiXCR on the 5' RACE reads. The sample lists about 64,000 distinct CDR3 sequences; just over 20% were seen once. The CDR3 runs to 13 residues. Trimming left V 1 base short and J 0 bases short, with 4 bases between. Per germline, CDR1 MGHRA and CDR2 YSYEKL. V usage is TRBV4-1 and J usage is TRBJ2-7; D is unresolved. This sequence was found in an adult who was a healthcare worker with PCR-confirmed SARS-CoV-2 infection or an uninfected control (not recorded which). This specimen consisted of whole blood, obtained at baseline. The CDR3 region is CASSQGSSYEQYF. In DNA, the CDR3 is TGCGCCAGCAGCCAAGGAAGCTCCTACGAGCAGTACTTC.